The rows below give T cell receptor beta chains drawn from one sample of a study of cytomegalovirus exposure and HLA in healthy donors. Sequenced by immunoSEQ multiplex PCR; TCRdb stores in-frame clones only, minus some. Among approximately 100,000 clones, around 85% were seen once, and the ten largest hold roughly 4.3%. The sequenced sample consisted of PBMCs. These receptors originate from a woman aged 30 to 39 in good health and CMV-seronegative. Each CDR3 is given with its conserved first and last residue. Clone size is given for some rows only: seen once, a few or many times, or a class if the clone is expanded.

clone_size	v_call	j_call	cdr3_aa
many	TRBV6-5	TRBJ1-5	CASSYGVGGQPQHF
-	TRBV6-1	TRBJ2-1	CASSELAGAGEQFF
-	TRBV7-2	TRBJ1-2	CASSPHSGTGDGYTF
-	TRBV25-1	TRBJ2-5	CASNPPGGETQYF
few	TRBV9	TRBJ1-3	CASSVTGTGQGNTIYF
-	TRBV5-1	TRBJ2-5	CASSLTGGAETQYF
-	TRBV27	TRBJ2-7	CASSLSGAGREQYF
-	TRBV9	TRBJ1-1	CASSVTYSTEAFF
-	TRBV28	TRBJ2-2	CASSFQGYTGELFF
-	TRBV7-2	TRBJ2-2	CASSFGAVGTGELFF
-	TRBV4-3	TRBJ2-2	CASSQDLKNGISGELFF
once	TRBV7-2	TRBJ2-7	CASSLATGAYEQYF
-	TRBV5-1	TRBJ1-2	CASSLERDRQYSGYTF
-	TRBV6-5	TRBJ2-3	CASRRDSYTDTQYF
-	TRBV10-3	TRBJ2-5	CAISDRASGGKETQYF
-	TRBV5-4	TRBJ2-4	CASSTQGGGGIQYF
-	TRBV15	TRBJ2-1	CATSVRTSMAEQFF
-	TRBV27	TRBJ1-5	CASSFEGGANQPQHF
-	TRBV6-1	TRBJ2-2	CASSRDRYGELFF
-	TRBV18	TRBJ1-5	CASSPRTGVNQPQHF
few	TRBV27	TRBJ2-7	CASSLGQGIYEQYF
-	TRBV12-5	TRBJ2-2	CASGLTLGGLTLSNTGELFF
-	TRBV19	TRBJ2-2	CASSIPPGGTGGPGELFF
-	TRBV4-3	TRBJ1-2	CASSRGRGPYGYTF
-	TRBV5-1	TRBJ2-3	CASSPGATDTQYF
-	TRBV6-1	TRBJ1-2	CASAKDRPSLGYTF
-	TRBV6-6	TRBJ2-3	CASRGSGSSTDTQYF
-	TRBV27	TRBJ2-2	CASSSARGSRGELFF
-	TRBV9	TRBJ2-1	CASSVGGPARNEQFF
once	TRBV28	TRBJ2-5	CASSPGQGIRETQYF
-	TRBV7-3	TRBJ1-3	CASIKITAGSSGNTIYF